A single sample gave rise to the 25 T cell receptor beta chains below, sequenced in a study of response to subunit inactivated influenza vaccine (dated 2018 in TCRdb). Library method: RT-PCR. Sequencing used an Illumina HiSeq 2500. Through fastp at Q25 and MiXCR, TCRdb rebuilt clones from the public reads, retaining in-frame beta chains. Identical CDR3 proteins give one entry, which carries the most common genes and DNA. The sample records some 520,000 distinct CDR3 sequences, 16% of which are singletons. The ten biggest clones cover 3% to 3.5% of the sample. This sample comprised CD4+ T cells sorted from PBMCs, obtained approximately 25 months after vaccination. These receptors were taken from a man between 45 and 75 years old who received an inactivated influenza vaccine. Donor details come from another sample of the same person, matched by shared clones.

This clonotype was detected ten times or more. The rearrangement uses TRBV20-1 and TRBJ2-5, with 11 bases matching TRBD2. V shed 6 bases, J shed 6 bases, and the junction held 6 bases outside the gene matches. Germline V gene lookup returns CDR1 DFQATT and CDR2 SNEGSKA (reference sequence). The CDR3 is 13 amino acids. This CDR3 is CSAASGGRQTQYF. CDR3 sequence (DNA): TGCAGTGCAGCTAGCGGGGGGCGTCAGACCCAGTACTTC.

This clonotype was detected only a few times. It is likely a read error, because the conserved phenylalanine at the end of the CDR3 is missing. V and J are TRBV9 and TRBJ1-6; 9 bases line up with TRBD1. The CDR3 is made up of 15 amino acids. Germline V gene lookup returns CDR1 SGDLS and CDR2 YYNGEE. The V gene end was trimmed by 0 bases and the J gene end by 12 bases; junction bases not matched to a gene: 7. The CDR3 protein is CASSVAGTGLGPLHC. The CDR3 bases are TGTGCCAGCAGCGTAGCCGGGACAGGGCTCGGACCCCTCCACTGT.

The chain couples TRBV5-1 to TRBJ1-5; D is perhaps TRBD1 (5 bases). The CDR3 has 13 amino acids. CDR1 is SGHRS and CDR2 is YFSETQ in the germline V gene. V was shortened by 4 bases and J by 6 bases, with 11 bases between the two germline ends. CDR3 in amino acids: CASSEGFGQPQHF. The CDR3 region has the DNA TGCGCCAGCAGCGAGGGGTTCGGTCAGCCCCAGCATTTT.

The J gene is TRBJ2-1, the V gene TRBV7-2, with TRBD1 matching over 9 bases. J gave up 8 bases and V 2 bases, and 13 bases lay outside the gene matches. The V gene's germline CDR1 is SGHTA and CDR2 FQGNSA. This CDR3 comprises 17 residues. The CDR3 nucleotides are TGTGCCAGCAGCTTACAAAACCCCGGGACAGGGAGCCATGAGCAGTTCTTC. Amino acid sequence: CASSLQNPGTGSHEQFF.

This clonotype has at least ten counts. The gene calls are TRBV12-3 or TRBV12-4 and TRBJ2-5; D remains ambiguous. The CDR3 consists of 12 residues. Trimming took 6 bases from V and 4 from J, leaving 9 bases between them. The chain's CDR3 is CASSLYVETQYF. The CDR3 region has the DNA TGTGCCAGCAGCCTGTACGTAGAGACCCAGTACTTC.

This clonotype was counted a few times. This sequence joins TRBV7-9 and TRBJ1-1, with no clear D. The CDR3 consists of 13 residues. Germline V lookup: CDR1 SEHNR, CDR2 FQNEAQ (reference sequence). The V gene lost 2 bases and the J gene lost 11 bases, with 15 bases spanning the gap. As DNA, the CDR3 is TGTGCCAGCAGCTTATCGGGTCCGCAGCATGCTTTCTTT. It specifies CASSLSGPQHAFF.

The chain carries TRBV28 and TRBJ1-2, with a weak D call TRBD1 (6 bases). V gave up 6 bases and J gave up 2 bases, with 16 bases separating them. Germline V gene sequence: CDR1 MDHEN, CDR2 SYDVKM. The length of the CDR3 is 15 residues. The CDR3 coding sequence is TGTGCCAGCAGGACAGCAGGGGCGGGGAACTATGGCTACACCTTC. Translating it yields CASRTAGAGNYGYTF.

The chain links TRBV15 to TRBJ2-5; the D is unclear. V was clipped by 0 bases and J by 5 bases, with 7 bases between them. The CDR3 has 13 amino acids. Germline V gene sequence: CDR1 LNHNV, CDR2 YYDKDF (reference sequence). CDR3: CATSRDLHETQYF. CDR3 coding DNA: TGTGCCACCAGCAGAGATTTACACGAGACCCAGTACTTC. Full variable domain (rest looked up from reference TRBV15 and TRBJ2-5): DAMVIQNPRYQVTQFGKPVTLSCSQTLNHNVMYWYQQKSSQAPKLLFHYYDKDFNNEADTPDNFQSRRPNTSFCFLDIRSPGLGDTAMYLCATSRDLHETQYFGPGTRLLVL.

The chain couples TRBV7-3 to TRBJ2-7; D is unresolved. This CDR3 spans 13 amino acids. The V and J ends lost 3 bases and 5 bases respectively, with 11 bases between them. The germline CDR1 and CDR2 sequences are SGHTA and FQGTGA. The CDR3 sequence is CASSFSEAHEQYF. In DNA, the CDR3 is TGTGCCAGCAGCTTTTCCGAGGCCCACGAGCAGTACTTC.

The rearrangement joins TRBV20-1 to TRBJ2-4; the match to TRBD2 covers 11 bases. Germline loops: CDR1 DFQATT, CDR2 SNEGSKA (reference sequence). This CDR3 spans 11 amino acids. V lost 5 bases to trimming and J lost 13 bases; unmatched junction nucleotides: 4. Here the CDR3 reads CSAFGTSGQYF. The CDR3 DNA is TGCAGTGCTTTCGGGACTAGCGGACAGTACTTC.

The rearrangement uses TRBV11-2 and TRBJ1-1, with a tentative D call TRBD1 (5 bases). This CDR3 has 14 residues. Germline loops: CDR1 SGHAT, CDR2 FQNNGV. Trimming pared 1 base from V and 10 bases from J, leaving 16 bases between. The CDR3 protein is CASSLGGPRVGAFF. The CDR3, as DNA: TGTGCCAGCAGCTTAGGGGGACCCCGCGTAGGAGCTTTCTTT.

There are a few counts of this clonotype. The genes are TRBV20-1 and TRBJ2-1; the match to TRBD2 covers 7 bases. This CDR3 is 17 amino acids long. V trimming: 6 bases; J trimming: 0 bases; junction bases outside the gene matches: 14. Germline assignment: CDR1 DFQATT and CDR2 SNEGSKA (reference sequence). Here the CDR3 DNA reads TGCAGTGCACCCCCCGGGGACTACATGAGCTCCTACAATGAGCAGTTCTTC. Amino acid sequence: CSAPPGDYMSSYNEQFF.

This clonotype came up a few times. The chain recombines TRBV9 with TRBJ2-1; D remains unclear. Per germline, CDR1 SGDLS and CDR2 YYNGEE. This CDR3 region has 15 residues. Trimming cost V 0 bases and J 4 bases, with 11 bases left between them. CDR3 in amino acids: CASSVGLVGYNEQFF. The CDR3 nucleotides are TGTGCCAGCAGCGTAGGACTTGTGGGGTACAATGAGCAGTTCTTC.

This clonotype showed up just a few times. In nucleotides, the CDR3 is TGTGCCAGCAGCTTGGGGGCAGGCGTAGCCAAAAACATTCAGTACTTC. Amino acids: CASSLGAGVAKNIQYF. The chain is built from TRBV5-4 and TRBJ2-4, with D uncertain. V lost 0 bases, J lost 0 bases, and 10 bases lay in between. The CDR3 loop spans 16 amino acids. Germline V gene sequence: CDR1 SGHNT, CDR2 YYREEE (reference sequence).

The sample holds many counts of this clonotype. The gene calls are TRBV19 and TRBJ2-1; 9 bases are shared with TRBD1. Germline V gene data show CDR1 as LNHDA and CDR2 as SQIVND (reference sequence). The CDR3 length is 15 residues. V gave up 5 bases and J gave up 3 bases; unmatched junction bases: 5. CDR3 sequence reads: CASSYGQGRYNEQFF. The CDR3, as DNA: TGTGCCAGTAGTTATGGACAGGGGCGCTACAATGAGCAGTTCTTC.

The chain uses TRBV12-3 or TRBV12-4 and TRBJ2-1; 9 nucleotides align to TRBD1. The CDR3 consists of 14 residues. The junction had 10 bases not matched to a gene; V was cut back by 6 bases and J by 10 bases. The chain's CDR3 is CASSWGQGVGEQFF. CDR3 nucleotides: TGTGCCAGCAGCTGGGGACAGGGAGTAGGGGAGCAGTTCTTC.

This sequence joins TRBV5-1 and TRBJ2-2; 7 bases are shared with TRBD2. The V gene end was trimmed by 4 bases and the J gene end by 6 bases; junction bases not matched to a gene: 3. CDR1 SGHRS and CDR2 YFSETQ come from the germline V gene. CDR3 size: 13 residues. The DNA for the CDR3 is TGCGCCAGCAGCGTACTAGCGTCCGGGGAGCTGTTTTTT. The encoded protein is CASSVLASGELFF.

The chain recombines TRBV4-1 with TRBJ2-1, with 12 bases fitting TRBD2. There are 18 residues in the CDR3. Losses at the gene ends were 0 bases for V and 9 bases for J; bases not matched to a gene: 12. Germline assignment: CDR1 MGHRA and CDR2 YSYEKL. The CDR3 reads CASSQELGRTSGDGEQFF. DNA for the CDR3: TGCGCCAGCAGCCAAGAACTTGGAAGGACTAGCGGGGACGGTGAGCAGTTCTTC.

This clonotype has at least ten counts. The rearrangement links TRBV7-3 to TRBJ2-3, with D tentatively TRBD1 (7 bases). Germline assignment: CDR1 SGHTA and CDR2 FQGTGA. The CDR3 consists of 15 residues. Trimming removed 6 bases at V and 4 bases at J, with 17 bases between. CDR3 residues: CASSYRQGGADTQYF. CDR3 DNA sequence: TGTGCCAGCAGTTACCGACAGGGAGGTGCAGATACGCAGTATTTT. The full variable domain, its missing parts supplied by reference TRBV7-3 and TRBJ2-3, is GAGVSQTPSNKVTEKGKYVELRCDPISGHTALYWYRQSLGQGPEFLIYFQGTGAADDSGLPNDRFFAVRPEGSVSTLKIQRTERGDSAVYLCASSYRQGGADTQYFGPGTRLTVL.

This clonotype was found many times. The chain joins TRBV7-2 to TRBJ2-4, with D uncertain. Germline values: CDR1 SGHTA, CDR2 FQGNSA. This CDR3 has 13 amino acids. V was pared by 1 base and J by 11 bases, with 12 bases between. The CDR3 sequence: CASSLGPEAVQYF. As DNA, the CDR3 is TGTGCCAGCAGCTTAGGGCCCGAAGCCGTTCAGTACTTC.

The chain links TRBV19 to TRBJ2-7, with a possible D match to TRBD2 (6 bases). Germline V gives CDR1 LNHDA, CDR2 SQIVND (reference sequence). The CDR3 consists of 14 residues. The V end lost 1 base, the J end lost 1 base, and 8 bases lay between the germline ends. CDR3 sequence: CASSIGGGSYEQYF. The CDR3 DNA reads TGTGCCAGTAGTATAGGAGGAGGGTCCTACGAGCAGTACTTC. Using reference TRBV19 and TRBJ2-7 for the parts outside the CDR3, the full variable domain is DGGITQSPKYLFRKEGQNVTLSCEQNLNHDAMYWYRQDPGQGLRLIYYSQIVNDFQKGDIAEGYSVSREKKESFPLTVTSAQKNPTAFYLCASSIGGGSYEQYFGPGTRLTVT.

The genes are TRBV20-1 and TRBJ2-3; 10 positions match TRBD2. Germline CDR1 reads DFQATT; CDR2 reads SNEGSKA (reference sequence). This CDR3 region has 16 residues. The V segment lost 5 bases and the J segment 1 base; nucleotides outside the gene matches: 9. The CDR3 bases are TGCAGTGCTTCCAAACGGACTAGCGGCCGCACAGATACGCAGTATTTT. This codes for CSASKRTSGRTDTQYF.

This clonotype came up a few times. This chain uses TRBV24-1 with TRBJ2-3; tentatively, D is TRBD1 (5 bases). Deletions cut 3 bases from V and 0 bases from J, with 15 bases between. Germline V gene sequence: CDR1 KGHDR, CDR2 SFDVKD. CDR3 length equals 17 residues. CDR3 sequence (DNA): TGTGCCACCAGTGATCTTAGGGGCACATCTAGCACAGATACGCAGTATTTT. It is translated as CATSDLRGTSSTDTQYF.

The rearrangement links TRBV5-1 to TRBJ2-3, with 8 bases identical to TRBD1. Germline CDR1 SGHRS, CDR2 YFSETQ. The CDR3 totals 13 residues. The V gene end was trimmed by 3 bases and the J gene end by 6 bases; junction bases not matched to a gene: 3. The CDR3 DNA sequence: TGCGCCAGCAGCTATCACAGGGGGGATACGCAGTATTTT. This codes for CASSYHRGDTQYF.

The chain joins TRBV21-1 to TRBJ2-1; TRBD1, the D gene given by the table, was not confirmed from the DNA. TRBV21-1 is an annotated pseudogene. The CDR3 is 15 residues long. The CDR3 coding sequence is TGTGCCAGCAGCAAATGTGGAGAGTCGGGGGCTGAGCAGTTCTTC. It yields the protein CASSKCGESGAEQFF.